Listed here is a single TCR beta chain. Antigen unknown. The length of the CDR3 is 13 residues. Trimming cost V 6 bases and J 0 bases, with 6 bases left between them. In germline, CDR1 is GTSNPN, CDR2 SVGIG (reference sequence). These data come from a study of beta chain features in type 1 diabetes. Study details: Examination covered fewer than 110 million sorted cells spanning all samples.

Sorted CD4+ subsets: naive, central memory, regulatory, stem cell-like memory (CD45RO/CCR7/CD25/CD127/CD95/CD27 panel). Study-level points and caveats: There was a moderate but significant shortening of TCRB CDR3s in all four CD4+ subsets of Type 1 diabetes patients. In patients and controls equally, PCR might favor templates that are shorter. The VDJ junctions of type 1 diabetes patients carried fewer insertions and more deletions.

Reverse transcribing all isolated RNA meant expressed TCRB transcripts were sequenced. The data were produced by immunoSEQ multiplex PCR, yet TCRdb's version contains in-frame clones alone and is incomplete. The table records about 650,000 clones, 9.5% to 15% of them present only once. The specimen sequenced was naive CD4+ T cells from blood. The V gene is TRBV30, the J gene TRBJ1-6; D unresolved. This TCR came from a man younger than 45 with type 1 diabetes. The CDR3 reads CACTSSYNSPLHF. As DNA, the CDR3 is TGTGCCTGTACAAGCTCCTATAATTCACCCCTCCACTTT.